The 30 T cell receptor beta chains listed next were all sequenced from one sample in a study of cytomegalovirus exposure and HLA in healthy donors. Assay used: immunoSEQ multiplex PCR; TCRdb lists only in-frame clones, some missing. This sample has about 110,000 clones, with approximately 89% found just once. Sequencing was performed on PBMCs. The origin of the receptors is a woman aged 18-35 years in good health and CMV-seronegative.

This sequence joins TRBV7-2 and TRBJ1-4; 8 positions match TRBD1. The CDR3 is made up of 14 amino acids. Germline V lookup: CDR1 SGHTA, CDR2 FQGNSA. The ends lost 5 bases at V and 8 bases at J; junction bases unmatched: 7. CDR3 nucleotides: TGTGCCAGCAGCCAGGGACAGGTGGGGGAAAAACTGTTTTTT. Protein product: CASSQGQVGEKLFF.

This clone appeared a single time. The chain is built from TRBV6-1 and TRBJ1-1, with unresolved D. Germline values: CDR1 MNHNS, CDR2 SASEGT. The CDR3 totals 16 residues. V was shortened by 3 bases and J by 8 bases, with 22 bases between the two germline ends. DNA of the CDR3: TGTGCCAGCAGTGATGGCCAGGCGATGGCCTTAATAGAAGCTTTCTTT. Its protein is CASSDGQAMALIEAFF.

The chain links TRBV6-5 to TRBJ2-7, with 7 bases aligning to TRBD1. This CDR3 has 14 residues. After removal of 0 bases from V and 5 bases from J, the junction contained 4 bases not matched to a gene. In germline, CDR1 is MNHEY, CDR2 SVGAGI. The CDR3 here is CASSYSIGTDEQYF. The CDR3 nucleotides are TGTGCCAGCAGTTACTCGATAGGGACAGACGAGCAGTACTTC.

This clone was recorded at least ten times. This chain uses TRBV2 with TRBJ2-7, with D possibly being TRBD2 (6 bases). CDR3 size: 13 residues. The V end was cut by 8 bases, the J end by 7 bases, with 18 bases between. CDR1 SNHLY and CDR2 FYNNEI come from the germline V gene. The CDR3 spells CASATSMEVEQYF. DNA for the CDR3: TGTGCCAGCGCCACTAGCATGGAGGTGGAGCAGTACTTC.

This clone has only one observation. In DNA form, the CDR3 reads TGTGCCAGCAGCTTTGCCCCCCCCGGTGGAGATACGCAGTATTTT. This translates into CASSFAPPGGDTQYF. The chain carries TRBV5-4 and TRBJ2-3; no reliable D call. CDR1 and CDR2 from the germline V gene are SGHNT and YYREEE (reference sequence). This CDR3 has 15 amino acids. Trimming stripped 2 bases from V and 5 bases from J, with 15 bases between.

The chain combines TRBV30 with TRBJ2-7; the D gene is possibly TRBD2 (5 bases). Trimming removed 0 bases from V and 6 bases from J, with 9 bases in between. The length of the CDR3 is 12 residues. Germline lookup yields CDR1 GTSNPN and CDR2 SVGIG (reference sequence). Here the CDR3 reads CAWSVMEVEQYF. DNA of the CDR3: TGTGCCTGGAGTGTAATGGAGGTCGAGCAGTACTTC.

This chain joins TRBV6-4 and TRBJ2-2; the D gene is possibly TRBD2 (6 bases). The V gene's germline CDR1 is MRHNA and CDR2 SNTAGT. This CDR3 region has 15 residues. V dropped 6 bases and J dropped 5 bases, with 16 bases sitting between them. The CDR3 loop reads CASSPYLAGTGELFF. The CDR3 DNA reads TGTGCCAGCAGCCCTTACCTCGCGGGGACCGGGGAGCTGTTTTTT.

The chain employs TRBV5-8 and TRBJ1-1; D is unresolved. This CDR3 is 14 amino acids long. Trimming removed 4 bases from V and 0 bases from J, with 10 bases in between. In germline, CDR1 is SGHTS, CDR2 YDEGEE. The CDR3 DNA sequence: TGTGCCAGCAGCCGGAGAACGGTGAACACTGAAGCTTTCTTT. Translated: CASSRRTVNTEAFF.

The chain joins TRBV7-2 to TRBJ2-3; 16 bases are shared with TRBD2. The CDR3 runs 17 residues. The germline CDR1 and CDR2 sequences are SGHTA and FQGNSA. The J segment lost 5 bases and the V segment lost 3 bases, leaving 5 bases of the junction unmatched. This CDR3 is CASSLGLAGGLGDTQYF. As DNA, the CDR3 is TGTGCCAGCAGCTTGGGACTAGCGGGGGGGCTGGGAGATACGCAGTATTTT.

The genes are TRBV7-9 and TRBJ2-7; D is perhaps TRBD2 (6 bases). The CDR3 is 13 residues long. The V end was cut by 4 bases, the J end by 3 bases, with 10 bases between. Germline CDR1 SEHNR, CDR2 FQNEAQ (reference sequence). CDR3 in amino acids: CASSSRDFYEQYF. The CDR3 coding sequence is TGTGCCAGCAGCTCACGGGACTTCTACGAGCAGTACTTC.

The chain recombines TRBV28 with TRBJ2-1; 8 bases agree with TRBD2. The CDR3 totals 14 residues. Germline loops: CDR1 MDHEN, CDR2 SYDVKM. V gave up 8 bases and J gave up 9 bases; unmatched junction bases: 12. The CDR3, as DNA: TGTGCCAGCCTCCCGGGGGGGAGGGCCAGTGAGCAGTTCTTC. Protein: CASLPGGRASEQFF.

This sequence joins TRBV7-2 and TRBJ2-2; 9 bases line up with TRBD1. CDR1 is SGHTA and CDR2 is FQGNSA in the germline V gene. This CDR3 has 14 amino acids. V shed 7 bases, J shed 4 bases, and the junction held 4 bases outside the gene matches. The CDR3 nucleotides are TGTGCCAGCATCCGACAGGGGGGCACCGGGGAGCTGTTTTTT. Amino acids: CASIRQGGTGELFF.

The genes are TRBV28 and TRBJ1-3, with D hard to call. This CDR3 comprises 16 residues. In germline, CDR1 is MDHEN, CDR2 SYDVKM. V lost 7 bases to trimming and J lost 4 bases, with 20 bases between them. CDR3 region: CASTSWILGAGNTIYF. Here the CDR3 DNA reads TGTGCCAGCACGTCCTGGATTTTGGGCGCCGGAAACACCATATATTTT.

This clone was detected a few times. The chain combines TRBV6-4 with TRBJ1-3, with D uncertain. The V gene lost 3 bases and the J gene lost 4 bases, with 13 bases spanning the gap. The CDR3 contains 15 residues. The germline V gene has CDR1 MRHNA and CDR2 SNTAGT. The CDR3, as DNA: TGTGCCAGCAGTGAAAACAGAGATGCCGGAAACACCATATATTTT. It specifies CASSENRDAGNTIYF.

The chain joins TRBV19 to TRBJ1-1; 9 bases match TRBD1. Germline values: CDR1 LNHDA, CDR2 SQIVND (reference sequence). Unmatched junction bases numbered 0, after V lost 6 bases and J lost 1 base. This CDR3 has 13 amino acids. The CDR3 region is CASRDRGNTEAFF. CDR3 bases: TGTGCCAGTAGGGACAGGGGGAACACTGAAGCTTTCTTT. Supplemented by reference TRBV19 and TRBJ1-1, the full variable domain reads DGGITQSPKYLFRKEGQNVTLSCEQNLNHDAMYWYRQDPGQGLRLIYYSQIVNDFQKGDIAEGYSVSREKKESFPLTVTSAQKNPTAFYLCASRDRGNTEAFFGQGTRLTVV.

The CDR3 nucleotides read TGCGCCAGCAGCACTGGGACTAGCGGCAACAATGAGCAGTTCTTC. Translated, it gives CASSTGTSGNNEQFF. This chain joins TRBV4-3 and TRBJ2-1; 11 bases fit TRBD2. This CDR3 region has 15 residues. The V and J ends lost 5 bases and 5 bases, in that order; junction bases with no gene match: 5. Germline loops: CDR1 LGHNA, CDR2 YSLEER.

There are a few counts of this clone. The chain is built from TRBV6-5 and TRBJ2-1, with a tentative D call TRBD2 (7 bases). This CDR3 has 15 amino acids. In germline, CDR1 is MNHEY, CDR2 SVGAGI. Trimming cost V 0 bases and J 4 bases, with 10 bases left between them. The CDR3 is CASSYSGGGYNEQFF. The CDR3 DNA follows: TGTGCCAGCAGTTACTCAGGGGGGGGATACAATGAGCAGTTCTTC.

The chain recombines TRBV5-4 with TRBJ1-2; D perhaps matches TRBD1 (5 bases). With 2 bases removed from V and 7 bases from J, the gap between germline ends came to 15 bases. The CDR3 covers 14 residues. Germline V lookup: CDR1 SGHNT, CDR2 YYREEE (reference sequence). CDR3 coding DNA: TGTGCCAGCAGCTTTCCAGGCCAGGGTGGTGGCTACACCTTC. It codes for CASSFPGQGGGYTF.

This chain joins TRBV28 and TRBJ2-7, with 10 positions matching TRBD1. The CDR3 extends over 16 amino acids. Germline V gene lookup returns CDR1 MDHEN and CDR2 SYDVKM. V shed 3 bases, J shed 1 base, and the junction held 6 bases outside the gene matches. CDR3 sequence: CASSFRDRGLSYEQYF. The CDR3 DNA reads TGTGCCAGCAGTTTCCGGGACAGGGGCCTTTCCTACGAGCAGTACTTC. The variable domain in full, completed from reference TRBV28 and TRBJ2-7, reads DVKVTQSSRYLVKRTGEKVFLECVQDMDHENMFWYRQDPGLGLRLIYFSYDVKMKEKGDIPEGYSVSREKKERFSLILESASTNQTSMYLCASSFRDRGLSYEQYFGPGTRLTVT.

The chain has TRBV28 and TRBJ1-2; tentatively, D is TRBD1 (5 bases). The CDR3 has 12 amino acids. The germline gives CDR1 MDHEN, CDR2 SYDVKM. Trimming left V 8 bases short and J 5 bases short, with 12 bases between. CDR3 residues: CASGAQGYGYTF. CDR3 DNA sequence: TGTGCCAGCGGTGCCCAGGGTTATGGCTACACCTTC.

The chain employs TRBV30 and TRBJ1-1; D gene unclear. The CDR3 has 15 amino acids. Trimming left V 0 bases short and J 0 bases short, with 11 bases between. CDR1 and CDR2 (germline): GTSNPN, SVGIG (reference sequence). The CDR3 loop is CAWSVFSSLNTEAFF. In DNA form, the CDR3 reads TGTGCCTGGAGTGTCTTTAGCTCCTTGAACACTGAAGCTTTCTTT.

This clone was observed a handful of times. V gene TRBV4-1 combines with J gene TRBJ1-5; the match to TRBD1 covers 8 bases. Trimming took 4 bases from V and 3 from J; bases not matched to a gene: 5. The length of the CDR3 is 15 residues. The germline CDR1 and CDR2 sequences are MGHRA and YSYEKL. The chain's CDR3 is CASSREDRVNQPQHF. Here the CDR3 DNA reads TGCGCCAGCAGCCGGGAGGACAGGGTCAATCAGCCCCAGCATTTT.

V usage is TRBV7-3 and J usage is TRBJ2-7, with 9 nucleotides matching TRBD1. The CDR3 is 15 amino acids. Looked up from germline, CDR1 is SGHTA and CDR2 is FQGTGA. V lost 5 bases, J lost 2 bases, and 7 bases stayed unmatched. CDR3 in amino acids: CASSRTGGGPYEQYF. CDR3 in DNA: TGTGCCAGCAGCCGAACAGGGGGCGGCCCCTACGAGCAGTACTTC.

This chain joins TRBV7-3 and TRBJ2-1; weak D call: TRBD2 (5 bases). The germline V gene encodes CDR1 SGHTA and CDR2 FQGTGA. Trimming cost V 5 bases and J 2 bases, with 13 bases left between them. This CDR3 has 15 residues. The CDR3 is CASSRGSGPYNEQFF. The CDR3 bases are TGTGCCAGCAGCCGCGGGTCAGGACCCTACAATGAGCAGTTCTTC.

V is TRBV29-1 and J is TRBJ1-5; TRBD1 aligns across 8 bases. The J segment lost 2 bases and the V segment lost 6 bases, leaving 3 bases of the junction unmatched. Germline CDR1 is SQVTM and CDR2 is ANQGSEA. The CDR3 length is 13 residues. CDR3: CSVGQGGNQPQHF. The CDR3 bases are TGCAGCGTCGGACAGGGAGGCAATCAGCCCCAGCATTTT.

The chain combines TRBV30 with TRBJ1-6, with unresolved D. CDR1 and CDR2 from the germline V gene are GTSNPN and SVGIG (reference sequence). This CDR3 comprises 14 residues. The ends were cut back, 3 bases at V and 9 bases at J, with 15 bases in the middle. CDR3: CAWRRIAYGSPLHF. The CDR3 DNA is TGTGCCTGGAGGCGGATAGCCTATGGTTCACCCCTCCACTTT.

This chain connects TRBV6-1 to TRBJ2-1, with 12 bases fitting TRBD1. There are 16 residues in the CDR3. J lost 6 bases, V lost 2 bases, and 5 bases had no gene match. Germline V gives CDR1 MNHNS, CDR2 SASEGT. CDR3 in DNA: TGTGCCAGCAGTGAAAGGGGGACAGGGGGCCGCAATGAGCAGTTCTTC. As protein: CASSERGTGGRNEQFF.

The chain joins TRBV27 to TRBJ2-7; 9 nucleotides match TRBD1. The germline V gene has CDR1 MNHEY and CDR2 SMNVEV (reference sequence). The CDR3 length is 16 residues. Trimming removed 5 bases from V and 1 base from J; junction bases left unmatched: 9. For the CDR3, the DNA is TGTGCCAGCAGTCCCCAGTACAGGGGGCGATCCTACGAGCAGTACTTC. This encodes CASSPQYRGRSYEQYF.

The chain recombines TRBV15 with TRBJ2-1; possibly TRBD2 for D (6 bases). Trimming left V 1 base short and J 3 bases short, with 16 bases between. The CDR3 is made up of 17 amino acids. CDR1 and CDR2 from the germline V gene are LNHNV and YYDKDF (reference sequence). The CDR3 DNA sequence: TGTGCCACCAGCAGAGGGGCTGGGCGGGACCACTACAATGAGCAGTTCTTC. Its translation: CATSRGAGRDHYNEQFF.

The J gene is TRBJ2-1, the V gene TRBV29-1; TRBD2 might be the D (5 bases). This CDR3 comprises 14 residues. V gave up 5 bases and J gave up 6 bases, with 17 bases separating them. The V gene's germline CDR1 is SQVTM and CDR2 ANQGSEA. The CDR3 coding sequence is TGCAGCGTTACTTCGGGAATGACAACCAATGAGCAGTTCTTC. It yields the protein CSVTSGMTTNEQFF.